This record concerns one T cell receptor beta chain sequence. Authors' data handling: Nucleated cell counts were estimated from reference gene primer amplification. Sequenced by immunoSEQ multiplex PCR; TCRdb stores in-frame clones only, minus some. V and J calls and clone size are copied from that table; D and trimming were computed from the DNA. The sample has 120,000 or so clones; 84% are singletons. The data derive from a study of blood T cell repertoires in COVID-19. Study summary: In each case, the material was cDNA or gDNA derived from T cells, B-cell-depleted T cells, or PBMCs.

This CDR3 spans 14 amino acids. Germline CDR1 and CDR2: SNHLY and FYNNEI. V was clipped by 4 bases and J by 2 bases, with 12 bases between them. Sample: peripheral blood. This clonotype was sampled from a woman under 40 who had recovered from COVID-19. The chain links TRBV2 to TRBJ2-7; weak D call: TRBD1 (5 bases). CDR3 in DNA: TGTGCCAGCAGTGGGACAATGAAGCCCTACGAGCAGTACTTC. It specifies CASSGTMKPYEQYF.